The 30 T cell receptor beta chains reported below all come from one sample, sequenced in a study of control samples from healthy donors and cancer patients. Sequencing was performed with immunoSEQ multiplex PCR; in TCRdb, only in-frame clones are kept and a portion is missing. Its table records fewer than 200,000 clones. The sample comprised blood. These receptors all stem from a woman between 25 and 40 years old in good health.

The chain couples TRBV24-1 to TRBJ1-5; possible D gene TRBD1, 5 bases. Trimming removed 4 bases at V and 9 bases at J, with 12 bases between. This CDR3 is built from 13 residues. The germline gives CDR1 KGHDR, CDR2 SFDVKD. DNA for the CDR3: TGTGCCACCAGTGACGGACAAGTGTCGCCCCAGCATTTT. Encoded protein: CATSDGQVSPQHF.

The chain uses TRBV6-5 and TRBJ1-4; 9 bases match TRBD1. This CDR3 has 14 residues. V trimming: 8 bases; J trimming: 8 bases; junction bases outside the gene matches: 9. Germline V gene lookup returns CDR1 MNHEY and CDR2 SVGAGI. The CDR3 DNA follows: TGTGCCAGCGCCACCGGGACAGGGAGGGAAAAACTGTTTTTT. Its translation is CASATGTGREKLFF.

The rearrangement uses TRBV27 and TRBJ2-1, with 13 bases lining up with TRBD2. Germline CDR1 reads MNHEY; CDR2 reads SMNVEV (reference sequence). The CDR3 contains 15 residues. J gave up 7 bases and V 4 bases, and 4 bases lay outside the gene matches. As DNA, the CDR3 is TGTGCCAGCAGTTCCGGGACTAGCGGGGCAAATGAGCAGTTCTTC. It translates to CASSSGTSGANEQFF.

The J gene is TRBJ2-3, the V gene TRBV10-3, with D possibly being TRBD2 (5 bases). Germline V gene data show CDR1 as ENHRY and CDR2 as SYGVKD. This CDR3 spans 14 amino acids. V was cut by 3 bases and J by 4 bases, with 11 bases left in between. The CDR3 sequence is CAISDTARADTQYF. The DNA of the CDR3 is TGTGCCATCAGTGATACGGCGCGGGCAGATACGCAGTATTTT.

This sequence joins TRBV5-1 and TRBJ2-7; 12 nucleotides agree with TRBD1. V dropped 5 bases and J dropped 3; count of bases not matched to a gene: 21. CDR1 and CDR2 (germline): SGHRS, YFSETQ. The CDR3 is 20 residues long. Written as DNA, the CDR3 is TGCGCCAGCAGTCCGTTCGGCACGGGACAGGGGGCGAACCGCTTCTACGAGCAGTACTTC. This codes for CASSPFGTGQGANRFYEQYF.

The V gene is TRBV5-1, the J gene TRBJ2-1; 11 bases agree with TRBD2. The trim removed 2 bases at V and 1 base at J, leaving 2 bases unmatched. This CDR3 region has 16 residues. Germline values: CDR1 SGHRS, CDR2 YFSETQ. The CDR3 DNA follows: TGCGCCAGCAGCTTTAGCGGGGGGGGATCCTACAATGAGCAGTTCTTC. Its protein is CASSFSGGGSYNEQFF.

J is TRBJ1-2 and V is TRBV19; D possibly corresponds to TRBD1 (6 bases). This CDR3 spans 16 amino acids. Trimming pared 9 bases from V and 5 bases from J, leaving 25 bases between. Germline V gene sequence: CDR1 LNHDA, CDR2 SQIVND (reference sequence). CDR3 coding DNA: TGTGCCAGCGAGGGGGGCGAGACGCCTGCGGGGTATGGCTACACCTTC. It is translated as CASEGGETPAGYGYTF.

The rearrangement joins TRBV5-1 to TRBJ2-1; 12 bases match TRBD2. Germline loops: CDR1 SGHRS, CDR2 YFSETQ. CDR3 size: 15 residues. Unmatched junction bases numbered 5, after V lost 5 bases and J lost 5 bases. Here the CDR3 reads CASSLTSGGNNEQFF. CDR3 DNA: TGCGCCAGCAGTTTGACTAGCGGGGGTAACAATGAGCAGTTCTTC.

This chain uses TRBV3-1 (or the pseudogene TRBV3-2) with TRBJ2-2; D remains ambiguous. CDR3 length: 14 residues. V was shortened by 3 bases and J by 1 base, with 6 bases between the two germline ends. The germline CDR1 and CDR2 sequences are LGHDT and YNNKEL (reference sequence). The CDR3 here is CASSHGLNTGELFF. CDR3 in DNA: TGTGCCAGCAGCCACGGATTGAACACCGGGGAGCTGTTTTTT.

This rearrangement joins TRBV19 to TRBJ2-7; tentative D call: TRBD1 (5 bases). CDR3 length: 14 amino acids. V was cut by 5 bases and J by 0 bases, with 11 bases left in between. In germline, CDR1 is LNHDA, CDR2 SQIVND (reference sequence). CDR3 protein: CASSPDSFSYEQYF. The CDR3 DNA reads TGTGCCAGTAGTCCTGACAGTTTCTCCTACGAGCAGTACTTC. The whole variable domain, filled in from reference TRBV19 and TRBJ2-7, reads DGGITQSPKYLFRKEGQNVTLSCEQNLNHDAMYWYRQDPGQGLRLIYYSQIVNDFQKGDIAEGYSVSREKKESFPLTVTSAQKNPTAFYLCASSPDSFSYEQYFGPGTRLTVT.

The rearrangement uses TRBV6-5 and TRBJ1-2; 12 bases align to TRBD1. Germline CDR1 and CDR2: MNHEY and SVGAGI. The ends lost 7 bases at V and 7 bases at J; junction bases unmatched: 10. This CDR3 contains 15 residues. CDR3 in amino acids: CASTPTRDRGLGYTF. For the CDR3, the DNA is TGTGCCAGCACTCCCACACGGGACAGGGGGCTTGGCTACACCTTC.

The chain has TRBV25-1 and TRBJ2-1; D may be TRBD2 (5 bases). Deletions cut 6 bases from V and 0 bases from J, with 9 bases between. Germline assignment: CDR1 MGHDK and CDR2 SYGVNS. This CDR3 comprises 14 residues. The CDR3 sequence: CASSHGGSYNEQFF. DNA of the CDR3: TGTGCCAGCAGCCACGGAGGCTCCTACAATGAGCAGTTCTTC.

The genes are TRBV19 and TRBJ2-6; 7 nucleotides line up with TRBD1. The CDR3 has 17 amino acids. Germline lookup yields CDR1 LNHDA and CDR2 SQIVND (reference sequence). The V gene end was trimmed by 9 bases and the J gene end by 1 base; junction bases not matched to a gene: 12. The CDR3 DNA follows: TGTGCCAGCATTACGACGGGACAGTGGTCTGGGGCCAACGTCCTGACTTTC. This gives the protein CASITTGQWSGANVLTF.

The genes are TRBV15 and TRBJ2-2; TRBD1 matches 7 bases. Germline trimming cut 1 base from V and 5 bases from J; bases unmatched to any gene: 1. This CDR3 is 14 amino acids long. Germline V CDR1 and CDR2: LNHNV, YYDKDF (reference sequence). CDR3 in amino acids: CATSRAQGTGELFF. The CDR3 DNA is TGTGCCACCAGCAGAGCACAGGGGACCGGGGAGCTGTTTTTT.

On this clone itself: The same CDR3 can be traced to other DNA sequences in this sample. The rearrangement links TRBV7-9 to TRBJ2-2; possibly TRBD2 for D (7 bases). The CDR3 is 15 amino acids. Germline values: CDR1 SEHNR, CDR2 FQNEAQ (reference sequence). V was pared by 3 bases and J by 7 bases, with 15 bases between. Here the CDR3 DNA reads TGTGCCAGCAGCTTCGGAGGGGGGGCCATCGGGGAGCTGTTTTTT. Protein: CASSFGGGAIGELFF.

The V gene is TRBV7-9, the J gene TRBJ2-5, with D possibly being TRBD1 or TRBD2 (5 bases each). The germline V gene encodes CDR1 SEHNR and CDR2 FQNEAQ (reference sequence). Trimming left V 4 bases short and J 1 base short, with 13 bases between. The CDR3 runs 15 residues. CDR3 protein: CASSSLGPSQETQYF. The CDR3 nucleotides are TGTGCCAGCAGCTCTCTGGGACCGAGCCAAGAGACCCAGTACTTC.

The chain joins TRBV3-1 (or the pseudogene TRBV3-2) to TRBJ2-7; 7 nucleotides agree with TRBD2. After removal of 0 bases from V and 5 bases from J, the junction contained 7 bases not matched to a gene. CDR1 is LGHDT and CDR2 is YNNKEL in the germline V gene (reference sequence). The CDR3 consists of 15 residues. This CDR3 is CASSQDLGDYNEQYF. In DNA, the CDR3 is TGTGCCAGCAGCCAAGATCTCGGGGACTACAACGAGCAGTACTTC.

The rearrangement uses TRBV19 and TRBJ2-1, with D unclear. CDR1 LNHDA and CDR2 SQIVND come from the germline V gene (reference sequence). The V gene lost 5 bases and the J gene lost 1 base, with 12 bases spanning the gap. The CDR3 runs to 15 residues. This chain's CDR3 is CASSFPGSSYNEQFF. CDR3 nucleotides: TGTGCCAGTAGTTTCCCAGGTTCATCCTACAATGAGCAGTTCTTC.

This chain joins TRBV19 and TRBJ1-5; D is uncertain. Trimming left V 8 bases short and J 4 bases short, with 15 bases between. There are 14 residues in the CDR3. Per the germline V gene, CDR1 is LNHDA and CDR2 is SQIVND (reference sequence). CDR3 sequence: CASGGSQLNQPQHF. In nucleotides, the CDR3 is TGTGCCAGTGGAGGGAGTCAGCTAAATCAGCCCCAGCATTTT.

V usage is TRBV6-5 and J usage is TRBJ1-2; 10 bases map to TRBD1. The CDR3 length is 14 residues. Germline V gives CDR1 MNHEY, CDR2 SVGAGI. The ends lost 6 bases at V and 1 base at J; junction bases unmatched: 2. In nucleotides, the CDR3 is TGTGCCAGCAGGGGACAGGGGATTAACTATGGCTACACCTTC. Amino acids: CASRGQGINYGYTF.

V and J are TRBV7-9 and TRBJ2-7, with D possibly being TRBD2 (5 bases). Germline CDR1 is SEHNR and CDR2 is FQNEAQ (reference sequence). The CDR3 totals 17 residues. Trimming left V 1 base short and J 0 bases short, with 16 bases between. The CDR3 loop reads CASSLVSATGSSYEQYF. Written as DNA, the CDR3 is TGTGCCAGCAGCTTAGTCTCGGCTACGGGGAGCTCCTACGAGCAGTACTTC.

The genes are TRBV5-1 and TRBJ2-1; 11 nucleotides agree with TRBD2. This CDR3 is built from 16 residues. V lost 2 bases and J lost 4; bases outside the gene matches: 5. Per the germline V gene, CDR1 is SGHRS and CDR2 is YFSETQ. The CDR3 here is CASSFSSGGTYNEQFF. CDR3 in DNA: TGCGCCAGCAGCTTCTCTAGCGGGGGGACTTACAATGAGCAGTTCTTC.

This chain links TRBV28 with TRBJ1-2; 8 bases are shared with TRBD1. J gave up 4 bases and V 8 bases, and 15 bases lay outside the gene matches. Germline lookup yields CDR1 MDHEN and CDR2 SYDVKM. This CDR3 has 16 amino acids. DNA for the CDR3: TGTGCCAGCCTTTCCCCTGGACAGGGTTCAGGCTATGGCTACACCTTC. Encoded protein: CASLSPGQGSGYGYTF.

The rearrangement uses TRBV5-1 and TRBJ2-3, with TRBD2 matching over 7 bases. This CDR3 region has 17 residues. V trimming: 2 bases; J trimming: 4 bases; junction bases outside the gene matches: 13. Germline values: CDR1 SGHRS, CDR2 YFSETQ. DNA for the CDR3: TGCGCCAGCAGCTTTAGCGGACTAGTTCGTTCCTCAGATACGCAGTATTTT. Translation: CASSFSGLVRSSDTQYF.

V usage is TRBV7-2 and J usage is TRBJ1-2, with 7 bases fitting TRBD1. The germline V gene has CDR1 SGHTA and CDR2 FQGNSA. With 1 base clipped from V and 3 bases from J, the junction kept 2 bases outside the gene matches. The CDR3 is made up of 14 amino acids. The CDR3 nucleotides read TGTGCCAGCAGCTTAGACAGGGGCGACTATGGCTACACCTTC. It encodes CASSLDRGDYGYTF. Complete variable domain (other parts from reference TRBV7-2 and TRBJ1-2): GAGVSQSPSNKVTEKGKDVELRCDPISGHTALYWYRQSLGQGLEFLIYFQGNSAPDKSGLPSDRFSAERTGGSVSTLTIQRTQQEDSAVYLCASSLDRGDYGYTFGSGTRLTVV.

This sequence joins TRBV24-1 and TRBJ2-5; D possibly matches TRBD1 or TRBD2 (5 bases each). V lost 5 bases, J lost 5 bases, and 14 bases lay in between. In germline, CDR1 is KGHDR, CDR2 SFDVKD. The CDR3 is 14 amino acids. CDR3 DNA: TGTGCCACCAGTGGTTCACGGGGACGCGAGACCCAGTACTTC. Protein sequence: CATSGSRGRETQYF.

J is TRBJ1-1 and V is TRBV6-1, with D uncertain. Trimming took 3 bases from V and 0 from J, leaving 8 bases between them. CDR3 size: 14 residues. Germline V CDR1 and CDR2: MNHNS, SASEGT. CDR3 sequence reads: CASSDPVMNTEAFF. For the CDR3, the DNA is TGTGCCAGCAGTGACCCGGTGATGAACACTGAAGCTTTCTTT.

The chain links TRBV29-1 to TRBJ1-1; weak D call: TRBD1 (5 bases). Germline V gene lookup returns CDR1 SQVTM and CDR2 ANQGSEA. The V and J ends lost 4 bases and 1 base respectively, with 13 bases between them. This CDR3 comprises 14 residues. The CDR3 reads CSVAFVGQNTEAFF. The CDR3 DNA is TGCAGCGTTGCGTTCGTTGGACAGAACACTGAAGCTTTCTTT.

The chain uses TRBV28 and TRBJ2-3, with 7 bases matching TRBD1. Unmatched junction bases numbered 7, after V lost 1 base and J lost 3 bases. Germline lookup yields CDR1 MDHEN and CDR2 SYDVKM. This CDR3 has 16 amino acids. CDR3 nucleotides: TGTGCCAGCAGTTTATATGGTCGACAGGGAACAGATACGCAGTATTTT. Amino acids: CASSLYGRQGTDTQYF.

V is TRBV2 and J is TRBJ1-5; a possible D gene is TRBD1 (5 bases). Trimming stripped 2 bases from V and 4 bases from J, with 9 bases between. The CDR3 spans 14 residues. Germline CDR1 reads SNHLY; CDR2 reads FYNNEI. For the CDR3, the DNA is TGTGCCAGCAGTGAACTCAGGGTGAATCAGCCCCAGCATTTT. Residues: CASSELRVNQPQHF.